This entry is about one T cell receptor (beta chain). This entry comes from a study of shared clonotypes between healthy human individuals. Germline CDR1 reads MNHNY; CDR2 reads SVGAGI (reference sequence). With 7 bases clipped from V and 2 bases from J, the junction kept 10 bases outside the gene matches. The CDR3 runs to 16 residues. Generated by immunoSEQ multiplex PCR, the TCRdb table keeps only in-frame clones and is missing some. The repertoire consists of about 2 million clones, with 90% to 95% occurring once and the leading ten covering 0.13%. Sequencing was done on a sample of naive CD4+ T cells sorted from blood. Subset meaning: CD45RA+ positively selected. The chain couples TRBV6-6 to TRBJ2-2; 7 nucleotides align to TRBD1. This receptor was obtained from a young man in good health. Written as DNA, the CDR3 is TGTGCCAGCACCACACCCGGGACAGATAACACCGGGGAGCTGTTTTTT. Amino acid sequence: CASTTPGTDNTGELFF.